The next 14 T cell receptor beta chains were all read from a single sample in a study of blood T cell repertoires in COVID-19. Measured with immunoSEQ multiplex PCR; TCRdb has only the in-frame clones, and not every one. The table has about 200,000 clones, around 85% seen once. Sequenced: peripheral blood. The source is a man in his 60s with COVID-19, enrolled during active disease.

The chain recombines TRBV9 with TRBJ2-7, with 7 positions matching TRBD2. The CDR3 runs to 14 residues. Germline V lookup: CDR1 SGDLS, CDR2 YYNGEE. V trimming: 3 bases; J trimming: 6 bases; junction bases outside the gene matches: 9. The CDR3 is CASSAPTPGGEQYF. In DNA form, the CDR3 reads TGTGCCAGCAGCGCCCCAACCCCGGGGGGCGAGCAGTACTTC.

This clone was observed a handful of times. This chain links TRBV30 with TRBJ1-4, with a tentative D call TRBD1 (6 bases). Germline CDR1 and CDR2: GTSNPN and SVGIG (reference sequence). Trimming took off 3 bases at V and 8 bases at J, with 19 bases between the two ends. CDR3 length equals 15 residues. The CDR3 loop is CAWSSGTLLNEKLFF. In nucleotides, the CDR3 is TGTGCCTGGAGCTCCGGGACACTTCTTAACGAAAAACTGTTTTTT.

The rearrangement uses TRBV25-1 and TRBJ1-2, with TRBD1 matching over 7 bases. Germline CDR1 is MGHDK and CDR2 is SYGVNS. The length of the CDR3 is 16 residues. J was trimmed by 2 bases and V by 11 bases; bases with no gene match: 17. CDR3 sequence (DNA): TGTGCCTCTCAAGGGACAGCTCCTATCAGAAACTATGGCTACACCTTC. It codes for CASQGTAPIRNYGYTF.

The chain has TRBV7-2 and TRBJ1-2, with 10 positions matching TRBD1. Germline loops: CDR1 SGHTA, CDR2 FQGNSA. The V and J ends lost 7 bases and 2 bases, in that order; junction bases with no gene match: 4. The CDR3 covers 14 residues. CDR3 in DNA: TGTGCCAGCACAGCGGGACAGGGGAACTATGGCTACACCTTC. This gives the protein CASTAGQGNYGYTF.

The rearrangement joins TRBV5-1 to TRBJ2-7; D gene ambiguous. The CDR3 consists of 13 residues. Trimming removed 5 bases at V and 7 bases at J, with 16 bases between. Germline V gene sequence: CDR1 SGHRS, CDR2 YFSETQ. The DNA of the CDR3 is TGCGCCAGCAGGGCGGCTGCCTCGGAGGAGCAGTACTTC. It encodes CASRAAASEEQYF.

J is TRBJ2-2 and V is TRBV29-1; tentative D call: TRBD1 (6 bases). CDR1 and CDR2 (germline): SQVTM, ANQGSEA. The CDR3 totals 22 residues. The ends were cut back, 6 bases at V and 5 bases at J, with 40 bases in the middle. CDR3 in DNA: TGCAGCGTCTACCTCCCTTCCCGTGACAGGCAGTTTGGGGGAGCCGGGACCGGGGAGCTGTTTTTT. It specifies CSVYLPSRDRQFGGAGTGELFF.

This chain connects TRBV13 to TRBJ2-5, with 7 bases identical to TRBD1. Germline CDR1 reads PRHDT; CDR2 reads FYEKMQ (reference sequence). This CDR3 has 15 amino acids. Losses at the gene ends were 3 bases for V and 2 bases for J; bases not matched to a gene: 6. The CDR3 DNA is TGTGCCAGCAGCTTGTCCCGGGACAGACAAGAGACCCAGTACTTC. This translates into CASSLSRDRQETQYF.

The genes are TRBV20-1 and TRBJ1-5; the D gene is possibly TRBD1 (5 bases). Germline-derived CDR1 and CDR2 are DFQATT and SNEGSKA (reference sequence). The CDR3 totals 14 residues. V was shortened by 3 bases and J by 1 base, with 10 bases between the two germline ends. The CDR3 loop reads CSASTEGSNQPQHF. The CDR3 DNA sequence: TGCAGTGCTAGTACGGAGGGGAGCAATCAGCCCCAGCATTTT.

This clone was counted a few times. The J gene is TRBJ2-1, the V gene TRBV30, with a weak D call TRBD1 (5 bases). This CDR3 contains 12 residues. The germline V gene encodes CDR1 GTSNPN and CDR2 SVGIG (reference sequence). V lost 4 bases to trimming and J lost 11 bases, with 15 bases between them. The CDR3 coding sequence is TGTGCCTGGAATCCCCAGGGTATGAAGCAGTTCTTC. Its translation is CAWNPQGMKQFF.

In this sample, this clone turned up once. This chain connects TRBV5-6 to TRBJ2-5, with a tentative D call TRBD1 (6 bases). V lost 3 bases to trimming and J lost 1 base, with 16 bases between them. This CDR3 has 16 amino acids. In germline, CDR1 is SGHDT, CDR2 YYEEEE. In nucleotides, the CDR3 is TGTGCCAGCAGCTCAACCGGGACACTACTCCAAGAGACCCAGTACTTC. It codes for CASSSTGTLLQETQYF. Together with reference TRBV5-6 and TRBJ2-5, the CDR3 gives the full variable domain: DAGVTQSPTHLIKTRGQQVTLRCSPKSGHDTVSWYQQALGQGPQFIFQYYEEEERQRGNFPDRFSGHQFPNYSSELNVNALLLGDSALYLCASSSTGTLLQETQYFGPGTRLLVL.

V and J are TRBV12-3 or TRBV12-4 and TRBJ1-2; unclear D gene. The CDR3 is 10 amino acids. Between the trimmed V and J ends, which lost 3 bases and 12 bases, there was a span of 8 bases. In nucleotides, the CDR3 is TGTGCCAGCAGTTTCGAAGCCCACACCTTC. Encoded protein: CASSFEAHTF.

This chain links TRBV12-3 or TRBV12-4 with TRBJ2-5; 8 bases map to TRBD1. Unmatched junction bases numbered 1, after V lost 6 bases and J lost 4 bases. The CDR3 spans 12 residues. CDR3: CASSDRGETQYF. Here the CDR3 DNA reads TGTGCCAGCAGCGACAGGGGAGAGACCCAGTACTTC.

In DNA form, the CDR3 reads TGTGCCAGCAGTTTTGGGGGGGGGACGGCAAATGAAAAACTGTTTTTT. Translation: CASSFGGGTANEKLFF. This chain uses TRBV27 with TRBJ1-4; a possible D gene is TRBD1 (5 bases). The CDR3 covers 16 residues. V gave up 3 bases and J gave up 5 bases, with 16 bases separating them. From germline, CDR1 is MNHEY and CDR2 SMNVEV (reference sequence).

There are a few counts of this clone. The J gene is TRBJ1-2, the V gene TRBV27; 7 nucleotides align to TRBD1. With 4 bases clipped from V and 1 base from J, the junction kept 9 bases outside the gene matches. Germline CDR1 MNHEY, CDR2 SMNVEV (reference sequence). The CDR3 consists of 16 residues. The CDR3 sequence: CASSSLFRGVNYGYTF. The DNA for the CDR3 is TGTGCCAGCAGTTCACTGTTCAGGGGGGTTAACTATGGCTACACCTTC.